This T cell receptor (beta chain) was sequenced during a study of blood T cell dynamics during melanoma immunotherapy. This table comes from immunoSEQ multiplex PCR, and its TCRdb copy is limited to in-frame clones, with some not included. The table lists roughly 8,900 clones, 87% of them singletons, with approximately 6.3% in the top ten. The length of the CDR3 is 14 residues. Germline assignment: CDR1 SGDLS and CDR2 YYNGEE. The V gene lost 1 base and the J gene lost 0 bases, with 4 bases spanning the gap. Sample time point: week 3, after first cycle of checkpoint inhibitor. Samples come from before therapy and from week 3 after the first blockade cycle.

This specimen was blood, taken from a patient treated with checkpoint blockade. This receptor was identified in a human donor with melanoma. The chain couples TRBV9 to TRBJ1-4; D gene unclear. The CDR3 loop is CASSVSATNEKLFF. The CDR3 nucleotides read TGTGCCAGCAGCGTATCTGCAACTAATGAAAAACTGTTTTTT.